Listed below are T cell receptor gamma chains from one sample, sequenced in a study of gamma-delta chains in newborns, infants, children. TCRdb re-called clones from the reads using CATT. Of about 180 gamma-chain clones listed, roughly 42% were seen once; the top ten hold around 30%. The sequencing input was blood. The receptors come from a child who was a newborn, infant or young child, either healthy, febrile or measles-vaccinated (not recorded which). Each CDR3 is given with its conserved first and last residue. Where a row states a size, it is once, few, many or the class of an expanded clone; other rows omit it.

clone_size: hyperexpanded; j_call: TRGJ1/TRGJ2; v_call: TRGV2; cdr3_nt: TGTGCCACCTGGGACGGGCCGGGTATGAAACTCTTT; cdr3_aa: CATWDGPGMKLF
clone_size: hyperexpanded; j_call: TRGJP; v_call: TRGV9; cdr3_nt: TGTGCCTTGTGGGAGGTGCCCCCAGAGTTGGGCAAAAAAATCAAGGTATTT; cdr3_aa: CALWEVPPELGKKIKVF
clone_size: hyperexpanded; j_call: TRGJ1/TRGJ2; v_call: TRGV9; cdr3_nt: TGTGCCTTGTGGGAGGTGCGTCGGTTTGGTTATAAGAAACTCTTT; cdr3_aa: CALWEVRRFGYKKLF
clone_size: large; j_call: TRGJP1; v_call: TRGV4; cdr3_nt: TGTGCCACCTGGGATGGTCCTACTGGTTGGTTCAAGATATTT; cdr3_aa: CATWDGPTGWFKIF
clone_size: .; j_call: TRGJ1/TRGJ2; v_call: TRGV4; cdr3_nt: TGTGCCACCTGGGATGTTTACCCCAATTATTATAAGAAACTCTTT; cdr3_aa: CATWDVYPNYYKKLF
clone_size: .; j_call: TRGJP; v_call: TRGV9; cdr3_nt: TGTGCCTTGTGGGAGGTGCCCCCAGAGTTGGGCAAAAAAATCGAGGTATTT; cdr3_aa: CALWEVPPELGKKIEVF
clone_size: hyperexpanded; j_call: TRGJP2; v_call: TRGV9; cdr3_nt: TGTGCCTTGGATTGGATCAAGACGTTT; cdr3_aa: CALDWIKTF
clone_size: hyperexpanded; j_call: TRGJ1/TRGJ2; v_call: TRGV9; cdr3_nt: TGTGCCTTGTGGGAGGTGAAAGGATATTATAAGAAACTCTTT; cdr3_aa: CALWEVKGYYKKLF